This TCR beta chain was sequenced in a study of blood T cell repertoires in COVID-19 (dated by TCRdb to the early 2020s). Broadly, across the study: The collaborator samples originated in the United States, Italy and Spain and spanned the acute and convalescent phases of COVID-19. The prospective study material was composed of cDNA or gDNA derived from T cells, B-cell-depleted T cells, or PBMCs. Deeply sampled blood TCRbeta repertoires from subjects exposed to, actively infected with, or recovered from COVID-19 were included in the dataset. The repertoires were made available in a free public database intended to serve as a resource for research on the immune response to SARS-CoV-2. The samples were drawn from the first 160 participants of the ongoing ImmuneRACE study and from 950 to 1,500 subjects provided by 6 global collaborators. A de-identified subject ID, COVID-19 status, age in years and sex were almost always included in the sample metadata. Where available, HLA class I and class II types were obtained from metadata supplied by the sample provider rather than from assay-based typing.

What the work shows at the level of the full study, not this receptor alone: The quantity of clinical and demographic metadata differed by source and by participant and was supplied without curation.

TCRbeta CDR3 regions were amplified from genomic DNA using the immunoSEQ Assay, a bias-controlled multiplex PCR. As for the authors' bioinformatics: Within the assay, amplification of reference gene primers was used to estimate how many nucleated cells each sample contained. Sequence reads were collapsed and filtered to measure the absolute abundance of every unique TCRbeta CDR3 rearrangement. Productive Simpson clonality was computed per sample as the square root of Simpson's diversity index over productive rearrangements. TCRdb holds this immuneACCESS table with in-frame rearrangements only. Some clones are missing; in checked studies, unresolved V genes explain under half, and the rest has no known cause. That table supplies the V and J calls and clone size; D and trimming were determined from the DNA. The sample records more than 400,000 clones, 87% of which are singletons. The top ten clonotypes cover about 0.75% of the sample.

In the prospective study, participants were about 18 to 90 years old, resided in about two dozen geographic areas of the United States, and were enrolled through a virtual design. Cohort assignment in the prospective study relied on participant-reported clinical history from a screening survey and a study questionnaire. Recovered participants in ImmuneRACE Cohort 3 were defined as having two consecutive negative NP/OP PCR tests, clearance from a healthcare professional, or resolution of symptoms. Mobile phlebotomists in the prospective study collected whole blood, serum and a nasopharyngeal or oropharyngeal swab from every participant. Prospective study participants could optionally give additional blood draws and questionnaires over an approximately two-month period. Before DNA extraction, blood samples from the prospective study were shipped at room temperature or frozen. About this clone itself: Which antigen it targets is not known. It has no much larger one-base neighbor in the sample; base qualities were not kept.

V is pruned by 4 bases and J by 5 bases, leaving 12 bases of the junction without a gene match. The CDR3 covers 16 residues, taking in both the cysteine and the phenylalanine. The sequence is cut down to CDR3 DNA, 48 bases in frame from base 1. The sequenced material came from PBMCs or T cells enriched from blood (not recorded which). The receptor was isolated from a woman between 18 and 30 years old who had recovered from COVID-19. The chain uses TRBV5-3 and TRBJ2-3; the central 8 bases match TRBD2. TRBV5-3 is an open reading frame whose function is uncertain. CDR3 region: CARSPSAGGWGDTQYF. The DNA is as follows: TGTGCCAGAAGCCCCTCTGCGGGGGGCTGGGGAGATACGCAGTATTTT.